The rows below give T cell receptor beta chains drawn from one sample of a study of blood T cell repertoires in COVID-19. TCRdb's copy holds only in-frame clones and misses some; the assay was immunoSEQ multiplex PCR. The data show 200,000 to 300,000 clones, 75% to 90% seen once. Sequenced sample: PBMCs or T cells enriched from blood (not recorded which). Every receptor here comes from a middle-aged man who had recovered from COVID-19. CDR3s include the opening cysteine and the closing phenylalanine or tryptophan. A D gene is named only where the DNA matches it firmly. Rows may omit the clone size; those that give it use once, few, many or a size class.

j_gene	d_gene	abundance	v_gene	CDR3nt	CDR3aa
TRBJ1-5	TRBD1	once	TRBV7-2	TGTGCCAGCAGCTCACAGGGGGCATTTGGTCAGCCCCAGCATTTT	CASSSQGAFGQPQHF
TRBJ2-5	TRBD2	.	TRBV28	TGTGCCAGCAGTTTGGGACTAGCGGGAGTGGAGACCCAGTACTTC	CASSLGLAGVETQYF
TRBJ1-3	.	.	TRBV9	TGTGCCAGCAGCCGAGTTTTGGGGGGTAGCTCTGGAAACACCATATATTTT	CASSRVLGGSSGNTIYF
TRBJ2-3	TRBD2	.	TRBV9	TGTGCCAGCAGCGCTGTAGCGGGAGGGCCCACAGATACGCAGTATTTT	CASSAVAGGPTDTQYF
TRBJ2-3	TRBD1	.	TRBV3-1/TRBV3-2	TGTGCCAGCAGGATCCCCCCGGGACAGGGTCGCACAGATACGCAGTATTTT	CASRIPPGQGRTDTQYF
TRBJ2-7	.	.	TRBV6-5	TGTGCCAGCAGCTCGGGGGGCTACTACGAGCAGTACTTC	CASSSGGYYEQYF
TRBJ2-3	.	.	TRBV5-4	TGTGCCAGCAGCGGTTCTAGGGGCACCAGCACAGATACGCAGTATTTT	CASSGSRGTSTDTQYF
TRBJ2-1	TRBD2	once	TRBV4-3	TGCGCCAGCAGCCCCTGGACTAGCGGCAATTTTAATGAGCAGTTCTTC	CASSPWTSGNFNEQFF
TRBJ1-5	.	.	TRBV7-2	TGTGCCAGCAGCTTAGCGCAGGGCAATCAGCCCCAGCATTTT	CASSLAQGNQPQHF
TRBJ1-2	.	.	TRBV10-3	TGTGCCATCAGTGAGCCGGGTACTGCTAACTATGGCTACACCTTC	CAISEPGTANYGYTF
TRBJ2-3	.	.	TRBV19	TGTGCCAGTACCTCACTTGGAGGTACGCAGTATTTT	CASTSLGGTQYF
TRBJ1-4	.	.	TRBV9	TGTGCCAGCAGCGTAGGGGAGGAAGGGGCTAATGAAAAACTGTTTTTT	CASSVGEEGANEKLFF
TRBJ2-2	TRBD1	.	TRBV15	TGTGCCACCAGCGACCGGGACAGATACACCGGGGAGCTGTTTTTT	CATSDRDRYTGELFF
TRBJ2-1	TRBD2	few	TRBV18	TGTGCCAGCGGGATGGGACTAGGGTCCTACAATGAGCAGTTCTTC	CASGMGLGSYNEQFF
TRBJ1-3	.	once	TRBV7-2	TGTGCCAGCAGCCTAGGGGGGGGCTCTGGAAACACCATATATTTT	CASSLGGGSGNTIYF
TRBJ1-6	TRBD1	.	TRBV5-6	TGTGCCAGCAGCTACGGGACAGGGGATAATTCACCCCTCCACTTT	CASSYGTGDNSPLHF
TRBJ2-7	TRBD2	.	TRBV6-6	TGTGCCAGCAGTGGCCGGACTAGCGCTACCTACGAGCAGTACTTC	CASSGRTSATYEQYF
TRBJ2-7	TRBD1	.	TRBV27	TGTGCCAGCAGTTTAACCCCAGGGGGCGAGTACGAGCAGTACTTC	CASSLTPGGEYEQYF
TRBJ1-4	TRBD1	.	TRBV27	TGTGCCAGCAGTTCGGGACAGGGTTTAGAAAAACTGTTTTTT	CASSSGQGLEKLFF
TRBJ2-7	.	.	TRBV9	TGTGCCAGCAGCGGATTACAGGGCTACGAGCAGTACTTC	CASSGLQGYEQYF
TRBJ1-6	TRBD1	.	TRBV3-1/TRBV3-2	TGTGCCAGCAGCCGGGGGCCTTCCGGGACAGGGAATTCACCCCTCCACTTT	CASSRGPSGTGNSPLHF
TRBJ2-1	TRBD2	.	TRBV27	TGTGCCAGCAGTTTCCACCAATTAGCGGGAGGGCCGAGGAATGAGCAGTTCTTC	CASSFHQLAGGPRNEQFF
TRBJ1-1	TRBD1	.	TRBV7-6	TGTGCCAGCAGCTTAGACGGGACAGGTGTGACTGAAGCTTTCTTT	CASSLDGTGVTEAFF
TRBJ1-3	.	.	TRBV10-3	TGTGCCATCAGTCCCCGTGAGGCGGGGAACTCTGGAAACACCATATATTTT	CAISPREAGNSGNTIYF
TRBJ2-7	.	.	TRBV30	TGTGCCTGGAACCAAGGGGGGGGGTCCTACGAGCAGTACTTC	CAWNQGGGSYEQYF
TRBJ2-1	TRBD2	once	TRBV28	TGTGCCAGCAGTTTATCGGCTAGCGGGAGTCCCTATGAGCAGTTCTTC	CASSLSASGSPYEQFF
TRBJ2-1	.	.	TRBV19	TGTGCCAGTTCTACCACACGCCGACAGGCTAGGGATGAGCAGTTCTTC	CASSTTRRQARDEQFF
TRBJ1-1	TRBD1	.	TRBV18	TGTGCCAGCTCAAGAACAGGGGGCACTGAAGCTTTCTTT	CASSRTGGTEAFF
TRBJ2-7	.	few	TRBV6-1	TGTGCCAGCAGTGAAAGGCGGGACAGCCAACCCCAGTACTTC	CASSERRDSQPQYF
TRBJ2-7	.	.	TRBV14	TGTGCCAGCAGCCAAGTACGCCGGGGATGGTCCTACGAGCAGTACTTC	CASSQVRRGWSYEQYF
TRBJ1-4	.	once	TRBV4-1	TGCGCCAGCAGGGAGGGGTTGACTAATGAAAAACTGTTTTTT	CASREGLTNEKLFF
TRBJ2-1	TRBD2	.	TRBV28	TGTGCCAGCAGTTTATTTGGCGGGAGTTACAATGAGCAGTTCTTC	CASSLFGGSYNEQFF
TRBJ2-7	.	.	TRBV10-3	TGTGCCACCTATGGCGGGGATCCGTGGGAGCAGTACTTC	CATYGGDPWEQYF
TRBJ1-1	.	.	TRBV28	TGTGCCAGCAGTTTCCCCCGACAGAACACTGAAGCTTTCTTT	CASSFPRQNTEAFF
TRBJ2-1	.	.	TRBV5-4	TGTGCCAGCAGCAGGAAGGGGGGGCAGGGAAATGAGCAGTTCTTC	CASSRKGGQGNEQFF
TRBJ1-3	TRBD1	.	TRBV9	TGTGCCAGCAGCGTATCCGGGACAGCCTCTGGAAACACCATATATTTT	CASSVSGTASGNTIYF
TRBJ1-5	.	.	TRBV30	TGTGCCTGGAGTGCCATGGCGGGGGACAATCAGCCCCAGCATTTT	CAWSAMAGDNQPQHF
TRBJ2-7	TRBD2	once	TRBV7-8	TGTGCCAGCAGCTTAGCTAAGACTAGCGGGGGGGCCGTTCTTAACGAGCAGTACTTC	CASSLAKTSGGAVLNEQYF
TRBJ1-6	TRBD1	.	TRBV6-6	TGTGCCAGCAGTCGCCCCAGGACAGGATATAGCTCCTATAATTCACCCCTCCACTTT	CASSRPRTGYSSYNSPLHF
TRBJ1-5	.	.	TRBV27	TGTGCCAGCAGTCAGACCCAGGGATTGAGTCAGCCCCAGCATTTT	CASSQTQGLSQPQHF
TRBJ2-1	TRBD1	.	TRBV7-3	TGTGCCAGCAGCACCGGGACAGGGAACAATGAGCAGTTCTTC	CASSTGTGNNEQFF
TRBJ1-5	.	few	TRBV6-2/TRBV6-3	TGTGCCAGCAGTTACTTTGACAGGTCTAATCAGCCCCAGCATTTT	CASSYFDRSNQPQHF
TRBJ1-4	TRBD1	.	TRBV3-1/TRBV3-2	TGTGCCAGCAGCCAGAGACAGGGTGGGGAAAAACTGTTTTTT	CASSQRQGGEKLFF
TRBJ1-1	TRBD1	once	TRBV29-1	TGCAGCGTTGGACAGGGAGAGGACACTGAAGCTTTCTTT	CSVGQGEDTEAFF
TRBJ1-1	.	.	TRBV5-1	TGCGCCAGCAGCTTGACTTTGAACACTGAAGCTTTCTTT	CASSLTLNTEAFF
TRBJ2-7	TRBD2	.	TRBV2	TGTGCCAGCAGTGAAATAGCGGGAGCTTTGAGCTACGAGCAGTACTTC	CASSEIAGALSYEQYF
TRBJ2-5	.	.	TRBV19	TGTGCCAGTGCCTCAGGGGCATTGGAGACCCAGTACTTC	CASASGALETQYF
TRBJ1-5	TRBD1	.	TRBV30	TGTGCCTGGAGTACAGGGGCTAATCAGCCCCAGCATTTT	CAWSTGANQPQHF
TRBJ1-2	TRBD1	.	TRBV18	TGTGCCAGCTCACTGGGGGGACAGAAGGGCTACACCTTC	CASSLGGQKGYTF
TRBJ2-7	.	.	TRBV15	TGTGCCACCAGCAGAACAAACAGGGACAACTACGAGCAGTACTTC	CATSRTNRDNYEQYF